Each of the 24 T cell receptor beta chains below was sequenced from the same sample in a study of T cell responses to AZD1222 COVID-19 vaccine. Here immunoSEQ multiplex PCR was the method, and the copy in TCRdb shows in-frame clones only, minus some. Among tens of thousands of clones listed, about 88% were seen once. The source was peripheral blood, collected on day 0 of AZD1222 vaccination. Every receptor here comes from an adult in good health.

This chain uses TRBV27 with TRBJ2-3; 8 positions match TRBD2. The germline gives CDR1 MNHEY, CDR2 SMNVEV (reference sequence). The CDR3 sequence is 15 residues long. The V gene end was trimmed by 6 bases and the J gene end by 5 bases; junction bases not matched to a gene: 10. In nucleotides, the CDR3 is TGTGCCAGCAGACTTACCGGGACTAGGGTAGATACGCAGTATTTT. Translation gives CASRLTGTRVDTQYF.

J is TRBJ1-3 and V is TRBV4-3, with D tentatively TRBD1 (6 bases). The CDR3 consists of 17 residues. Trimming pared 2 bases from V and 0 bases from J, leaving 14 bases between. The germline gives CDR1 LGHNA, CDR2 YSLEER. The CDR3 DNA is TGCGCCAGCAGCCAAACGGTCTCAGGGGCCTCTGGAAACACCATATATTTT. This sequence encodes CASSQTVSGASGNTIYF.

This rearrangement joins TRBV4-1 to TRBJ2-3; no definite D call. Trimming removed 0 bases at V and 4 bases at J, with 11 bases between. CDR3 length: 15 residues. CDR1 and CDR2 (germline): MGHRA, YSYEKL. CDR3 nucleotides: TGCGCCAGCAGCCAAGAAGGTCGCGACCCAGATACGCAGTATTTT. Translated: CASSQEGRDPDTQYF.

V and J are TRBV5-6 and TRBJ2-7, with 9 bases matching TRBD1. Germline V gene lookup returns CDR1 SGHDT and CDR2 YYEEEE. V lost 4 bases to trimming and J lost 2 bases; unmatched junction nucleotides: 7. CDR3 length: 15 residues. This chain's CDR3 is CASSGTGGETYEQYF. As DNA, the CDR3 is TGTGCCAGCAGCGGAACAGGGGGCGAAACCTACGAGCAGTACTTC.

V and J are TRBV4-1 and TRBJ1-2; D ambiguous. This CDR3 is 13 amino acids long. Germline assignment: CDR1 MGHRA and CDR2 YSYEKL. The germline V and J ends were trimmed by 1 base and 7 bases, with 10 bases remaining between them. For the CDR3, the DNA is TGCGCCAGCAGCCAAGGTCAACCTAGTGGCTACACCTTC. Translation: CASSQGQPSGYTF.

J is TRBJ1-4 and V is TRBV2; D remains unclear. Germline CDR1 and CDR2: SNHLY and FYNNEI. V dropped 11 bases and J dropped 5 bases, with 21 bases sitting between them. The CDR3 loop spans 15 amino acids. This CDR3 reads CASFRRPDKNEKLFF. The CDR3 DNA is TGTGCCTCGTTTCGAAGGCCCGACAAAAATGAAAAACTGTTTTTT. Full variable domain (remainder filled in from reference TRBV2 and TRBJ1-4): EPEVTQTPSHQVTQMGQEVILRCVPISNHLYFYWYRQILGQKVEFLVSFYNNEISEKSEIFDDQFSVERPDGSNFTLKIRSTKLEDSAMYFCASFRRPDKNEKLFFGSGTQLSVL.

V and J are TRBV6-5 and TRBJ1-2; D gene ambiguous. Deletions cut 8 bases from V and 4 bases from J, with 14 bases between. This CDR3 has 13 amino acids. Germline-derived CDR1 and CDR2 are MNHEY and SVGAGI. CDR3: CASRRTRLYGYTF. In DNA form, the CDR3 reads TGTGCCAGCCGACGCACCAGGCTCTATGGCTACACCTTC.

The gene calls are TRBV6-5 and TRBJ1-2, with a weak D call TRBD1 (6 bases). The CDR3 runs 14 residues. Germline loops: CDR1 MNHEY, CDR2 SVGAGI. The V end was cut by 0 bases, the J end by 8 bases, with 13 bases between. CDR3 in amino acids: CASSYSAGAYGYTF. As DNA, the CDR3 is TGTGCCAGCAGTTACTCGGCAGGGGCGTACGGCTACACCTTC.

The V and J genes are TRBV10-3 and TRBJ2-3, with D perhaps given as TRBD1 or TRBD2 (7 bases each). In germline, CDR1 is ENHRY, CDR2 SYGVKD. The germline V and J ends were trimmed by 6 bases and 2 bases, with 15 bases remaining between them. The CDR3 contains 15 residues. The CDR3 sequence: CAIRREGQLTDTQYF. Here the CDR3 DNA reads TGTGCCATCAGGAGGGAGGGACAGCTCACAGATACGCAGTATTTT.

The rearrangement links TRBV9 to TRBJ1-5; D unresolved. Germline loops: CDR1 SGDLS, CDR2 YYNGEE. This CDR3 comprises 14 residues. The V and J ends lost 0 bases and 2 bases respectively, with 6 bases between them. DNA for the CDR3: TGTGCCAGCAGCGTAGACGAGGGCAATCAGCCCCAGCATTTT. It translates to CASSVDEGNQPQHF.

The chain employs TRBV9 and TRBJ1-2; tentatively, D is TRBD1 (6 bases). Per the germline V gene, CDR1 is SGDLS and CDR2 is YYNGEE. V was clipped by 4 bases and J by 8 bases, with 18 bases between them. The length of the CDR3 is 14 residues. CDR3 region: CASSQGREGRGYTF. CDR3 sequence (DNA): TGTGCCAGCAGCCAGGGGCGGGAAGGCCGGGGCTACACCTTC. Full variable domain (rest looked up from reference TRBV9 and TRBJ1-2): DSGVTQTPKHLITATGQRVTLRCSPRSGDLSVYWYQQSLDQGLQFLIQYYNGEERAKGNILERFSAQQFPDLHSELNLSSLELGDSALYFCASSQGREGRGYTFGSGTRLTVV.

CDR3 sequence: CASSLNAFHEKLFF. As DNA, the CDR3 is TGTGCCAGCAGCTTGAATGCGTTTCATGAAAAACTGTTTTTT. V gene TRBV13 combines with J gene TRBJ1-4; D uncertain. The CDR3 contains 14 residues. Between the trimmed V and J ends, which lost 3 bases and 6 bases, there was a span of 11 bases. Germline V gene data show CDR1 as PRHDT and CDR2 as FYEKMQ (reference sequence).

CDR3 nucleotide sequence: TGTGCCAGCAGCTACAGCTTAAGCTCACCCCTCCACTTT. Amino acid sequence: CASSYSLSSPLHF. V usage is TRBV7-3 and J usage is TRBJ1-6; D remains unclear. Between the trimmed V and J ends, which lost 4 bases and 10 bases, there was a span of 11 bases. The germline V gene encodes CDR1 SGHTA and CDR2 FQGTGA. There are 13 residues in the CDR3.

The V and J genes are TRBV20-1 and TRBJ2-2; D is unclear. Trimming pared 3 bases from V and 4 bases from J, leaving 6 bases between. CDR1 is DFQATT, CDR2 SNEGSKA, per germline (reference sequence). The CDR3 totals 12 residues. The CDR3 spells CSASHRTGELFF. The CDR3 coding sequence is TGCAGTGCTAGTCACCGCACCGGGGAGCTGTTTTTT.

The CDR3 loop reads CASSRGTGGEQYF. The CDR3 bases are TGTGCCAGCAGCCGAGGGACAGGGGGTGAGCAGTACTTC. V is TRBV6-5 and J is TRBJ2-7; TRBD1 matches at 11 bases. Germline CDR1 is MNHEY and CDR2 is SVGAGI. V lost 6 bases and J lost 7; bases outside the gene matches: 5. This CDR3 region has 13 residues.

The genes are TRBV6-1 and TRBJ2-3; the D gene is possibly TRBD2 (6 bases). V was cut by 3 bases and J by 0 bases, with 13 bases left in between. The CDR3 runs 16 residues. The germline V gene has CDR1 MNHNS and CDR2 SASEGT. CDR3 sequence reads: CASSDLLARSTDTQYF. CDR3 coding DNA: TGTGCCAGCAGTGACCTCCTAGCGAGGAGCACAGATACGCAGTATTTT.

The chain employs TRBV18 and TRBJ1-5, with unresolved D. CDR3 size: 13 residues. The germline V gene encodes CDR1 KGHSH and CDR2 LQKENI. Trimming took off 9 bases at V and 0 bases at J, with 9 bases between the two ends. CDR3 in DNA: TGTGCCAGTCGACTTAATAGCAATCAGCCCCAGCATTTT. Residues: CASRLNSNQPQHF. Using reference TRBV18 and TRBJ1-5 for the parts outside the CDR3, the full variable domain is NAGVMQNPRHLVRRRGQEARLRCSPMKGHSHVYWYRQLPEEGLKFMVYLQKENIIDESGMPKERFSAEFPKEGPSILRIQQVVRGDSAAYFCASRLNSNQPQHFGDGTRLSIL.

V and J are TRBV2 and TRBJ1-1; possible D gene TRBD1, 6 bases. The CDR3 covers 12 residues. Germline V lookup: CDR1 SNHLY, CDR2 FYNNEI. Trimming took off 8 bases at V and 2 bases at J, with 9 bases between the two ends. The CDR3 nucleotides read TGTGCCAGCGGACAGTTAAACACTGAAGCTTTCTTT. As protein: CASGQLNTEAFF.

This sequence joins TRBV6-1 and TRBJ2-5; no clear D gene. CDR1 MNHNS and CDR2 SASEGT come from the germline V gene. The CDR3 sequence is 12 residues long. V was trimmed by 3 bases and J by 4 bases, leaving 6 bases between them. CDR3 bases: TGTGCCAGCAGTGACCCAGGAGAGACCCAGTACTTC. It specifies CASSDPGETQYF.

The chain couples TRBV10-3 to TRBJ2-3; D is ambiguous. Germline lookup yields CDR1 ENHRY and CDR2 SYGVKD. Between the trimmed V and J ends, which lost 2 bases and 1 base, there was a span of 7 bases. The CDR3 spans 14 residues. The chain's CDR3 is CAISESGGTDTQYF. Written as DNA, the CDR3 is TGTGCCATCAGTGAGAGTGGGGGCACAGATACGCAGTATTTT.

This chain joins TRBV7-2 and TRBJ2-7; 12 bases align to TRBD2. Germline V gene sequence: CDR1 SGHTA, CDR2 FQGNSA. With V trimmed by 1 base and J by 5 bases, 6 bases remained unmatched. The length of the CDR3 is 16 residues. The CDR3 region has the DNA TGTGCCAGCAGCTTAGTTTGGACTAGCGGGACAAACGAGCAGTACTTC. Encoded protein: CASSLVWTSGTNEQYF.

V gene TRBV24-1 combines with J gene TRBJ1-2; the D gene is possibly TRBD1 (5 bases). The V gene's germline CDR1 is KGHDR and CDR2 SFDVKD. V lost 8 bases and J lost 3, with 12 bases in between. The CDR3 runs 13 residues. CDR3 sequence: CATTPGGDYGYTF. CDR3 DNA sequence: TGTGCCACCACCCCTGGAGGGGACTATGGCTACACCTTC.

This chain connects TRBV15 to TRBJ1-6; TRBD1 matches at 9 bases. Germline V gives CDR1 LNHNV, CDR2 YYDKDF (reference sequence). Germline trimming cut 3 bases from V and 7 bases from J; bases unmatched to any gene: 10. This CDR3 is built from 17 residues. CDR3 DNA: TGTGCCACCAGCAGTGACCTTGGGACAGGGCTGAATTCACCCCTCCACTTT. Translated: CATSSDLGTGLNSPLHF.

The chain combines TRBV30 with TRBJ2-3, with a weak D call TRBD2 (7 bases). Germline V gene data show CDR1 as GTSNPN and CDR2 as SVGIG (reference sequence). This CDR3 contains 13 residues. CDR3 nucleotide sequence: TGTGCTTTCCAAGGGGGGGGCACAGATACGCAGTATTTT. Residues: CAFQGGGTDTQYF. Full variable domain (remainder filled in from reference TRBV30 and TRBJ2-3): SQTIHQWPATLVQPVGSPLSLECTVEGTSNPNLYWYRQAAGRGLQLLFYSVGIGQISSEVPQNLSASRPQDRQFILSSKKLLLSDSGFYLCAFQGGGTDTQYFGPGTRLTVL.